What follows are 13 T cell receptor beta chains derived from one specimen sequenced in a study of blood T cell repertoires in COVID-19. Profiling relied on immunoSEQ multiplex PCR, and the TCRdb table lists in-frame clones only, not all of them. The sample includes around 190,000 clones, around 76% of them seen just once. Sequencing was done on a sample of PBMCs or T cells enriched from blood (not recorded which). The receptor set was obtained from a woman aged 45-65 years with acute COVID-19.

DNA of the CDR3: TGTGCCAGCAGTTTGGGTACAGGACAGAATCAGCCCCAGCATTTT. Translation: CASSLGTGQNQPQHF. The chain is built from TRBV27 and TRBJ1-5; TRBD1 might be the D (6 bases). The V gene lost 3 bases and the J gene lost 4 bases, with 13 bases spanning the gap. Germline V CDR1 and CDR2: MNHEY, SMNVEV (reference sequence). The CDR3 length is 15 residues.

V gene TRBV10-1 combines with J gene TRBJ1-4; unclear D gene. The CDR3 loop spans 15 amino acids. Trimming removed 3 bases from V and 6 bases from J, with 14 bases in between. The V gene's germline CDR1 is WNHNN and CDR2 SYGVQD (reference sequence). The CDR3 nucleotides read TGCGCCAGCAGTGACGAGGGAAGCGGCCATGAAAAACTGTTTTTT. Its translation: CASSDEGSGHEKLFF.

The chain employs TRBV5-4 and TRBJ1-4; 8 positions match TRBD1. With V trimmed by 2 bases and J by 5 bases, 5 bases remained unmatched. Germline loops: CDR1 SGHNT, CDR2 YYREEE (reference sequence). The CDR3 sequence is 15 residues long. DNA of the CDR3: TGTGCCAGCAGCTTAAGACAGGGGCCAAATGAAAAACTGTTTTTT. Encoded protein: CASSLRQGPNEKLFF.

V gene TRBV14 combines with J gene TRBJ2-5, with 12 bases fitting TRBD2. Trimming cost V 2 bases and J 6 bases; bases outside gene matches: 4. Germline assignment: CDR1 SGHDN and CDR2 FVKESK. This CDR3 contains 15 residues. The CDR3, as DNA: TGTGCCAGCAGCCAACTAGCGGGGGGGCCTAAGACCCAGTACTTC. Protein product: CASSQLAGGPKTQYF.

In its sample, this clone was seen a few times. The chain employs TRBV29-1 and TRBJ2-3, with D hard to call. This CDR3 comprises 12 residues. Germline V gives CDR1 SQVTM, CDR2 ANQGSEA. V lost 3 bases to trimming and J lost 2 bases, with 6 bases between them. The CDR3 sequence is CSVERYTDTQYF. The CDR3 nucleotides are TGCAGCGTTGAGCGTTACACAGATACGCAGTATTTT.

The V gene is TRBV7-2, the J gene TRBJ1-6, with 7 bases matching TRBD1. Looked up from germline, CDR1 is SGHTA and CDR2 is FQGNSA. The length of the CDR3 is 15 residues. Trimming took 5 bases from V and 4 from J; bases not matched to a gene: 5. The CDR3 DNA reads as TGTGCCAGCAGCCCGACGGGACAGTATAATTCACCCCTCCACTTT. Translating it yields CASSPTGQYNSPLHF.

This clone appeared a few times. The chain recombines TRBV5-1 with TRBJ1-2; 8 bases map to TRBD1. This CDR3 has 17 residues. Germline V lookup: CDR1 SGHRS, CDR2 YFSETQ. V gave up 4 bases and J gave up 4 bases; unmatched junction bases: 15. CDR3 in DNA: TGCGCCAGCAGCCCCGGAAGAGGACAGGGCCCTAGCTATGGCTACACCTTC. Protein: CASSPGRGQGPSYGYTF.

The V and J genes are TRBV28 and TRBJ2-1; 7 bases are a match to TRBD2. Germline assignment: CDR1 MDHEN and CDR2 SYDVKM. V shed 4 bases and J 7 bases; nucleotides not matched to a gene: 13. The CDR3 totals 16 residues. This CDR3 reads CASSSGTTLFRNEQFF. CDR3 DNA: TGTGCCAGCAGTTCGGGGACTACCCTATTTAGGAATGAGCAGTTCTTC.

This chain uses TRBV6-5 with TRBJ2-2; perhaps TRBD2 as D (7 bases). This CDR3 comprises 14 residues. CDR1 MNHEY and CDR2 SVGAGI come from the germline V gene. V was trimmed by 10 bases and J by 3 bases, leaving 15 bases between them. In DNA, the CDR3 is TGTGCCACCACCTTCGGGGGGCACACCGGGGAGCTGTTTTTT. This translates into CATTFGGHTGELFF.

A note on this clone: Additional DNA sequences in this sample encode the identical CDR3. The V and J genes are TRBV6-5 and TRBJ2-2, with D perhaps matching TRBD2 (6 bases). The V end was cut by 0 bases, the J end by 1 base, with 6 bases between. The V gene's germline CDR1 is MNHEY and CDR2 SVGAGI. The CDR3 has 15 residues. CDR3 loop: CASSYSGGNTGELFF. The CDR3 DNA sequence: TGTGCCAGCAGTTACTCCGGGGGGAACACCGGGGAGCTGTTTTTT.

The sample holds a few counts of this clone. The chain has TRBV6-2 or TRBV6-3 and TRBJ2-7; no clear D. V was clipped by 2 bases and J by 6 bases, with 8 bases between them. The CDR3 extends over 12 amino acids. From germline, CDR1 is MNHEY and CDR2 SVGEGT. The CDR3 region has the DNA TGTGCCAGCAGTTACCGGGTGTCCGAGCAGTACGTC. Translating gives CASSYRVSEQYV.

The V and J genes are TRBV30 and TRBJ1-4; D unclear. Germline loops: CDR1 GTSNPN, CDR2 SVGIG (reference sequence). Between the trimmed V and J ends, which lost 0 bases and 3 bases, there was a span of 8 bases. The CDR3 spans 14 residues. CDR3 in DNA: TGTGCCTGGAGTGTATACGGGGCTAATGAAAAACTGTTTTTT. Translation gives CAWSVYGANEKLFF. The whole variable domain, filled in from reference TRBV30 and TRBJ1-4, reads SQTIHQWPATLVQPVGSPLSLECTVEGTSNPNLYWYRQAAGRGLQLLFYSVGIGQISSEVPQNLSASRPQDRQFILSSKKLLLSDSGFYLCAWSVYGANEKLFFGSGTQLSVL.

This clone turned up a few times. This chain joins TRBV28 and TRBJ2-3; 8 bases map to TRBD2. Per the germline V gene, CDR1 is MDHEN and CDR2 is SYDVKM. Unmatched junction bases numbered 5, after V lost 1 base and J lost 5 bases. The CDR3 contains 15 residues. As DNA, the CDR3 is TGTGCCAGCAGTTTATTAGCGGGGTTAATAGATACGCAGTATTTT. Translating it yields CASSLLAGLIDTQYF. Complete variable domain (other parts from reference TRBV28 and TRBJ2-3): DVKVTQSSRYLVKRTGEKVFLECVQDMDHENMFWYRQDPGLGLRLIYFSYDVKMKEKGDIPEGYSVSREKKERFSLILESASTNQTSMYLCASSLLAGLIDTQYFGPGTRLTVL.